Listed below are T cell receptor beta chains from one sample, sequenced in a study of T-cell reconstitution after alpha-beta-depleted transplantation in children. Using its own MiXCR run on the PCR reads, TCRdb lists one record per CDR3 protein. Of 300,000 to 400,000 distinct CDR3 sequences detected, 10% to 15% appear once; the ten largest clones hold over 3.5%. This material consisted of PBMCs, taken from the stem cell graft. The receptors were gathered from a human donor who donated a stem cell graft to a child with Fanconi anemia. Each CDR3 is given with its conserved first and last residue. D genes are given only for firm matches. Size is stated for part of the rows, as once, few or many counts, or as a class when the clone is expanded.

>few|TRBV18|NA|TRBJ1-1
CASSPPRGVTEAFF
TGTGCCAGCTCACCACCCAGAGGGGTCACTGAAGCTTTCTTT
>few|TRBV6-2/TRBV6-3|TRBD2|TRBJ2-3
CASSQRDYADTQYF
TGTGCCAGCAGCCAGCGGGACTACGCGGATACGCAGTATTTT
>many|TRBV27|NA|TRBJ2-3
CASSPDPTDTQYF
TGTGCCAGCAGCCCGGACCCCACAGATACGCAGTATTTT
>many|TRBV6-5|TRBD1|TRBJ1-2
CASSSLRDRGIYTF
TGTGCCAGCAGTTCACTCCGGGACAGGGGGATCTACACCTTC
>many|TRBV11-3|TRBD2|TRBJ2-1
CASSSVGGSNEQFF
TGTGCCAGCAGCTCCGTGGGAGGGTCCAATGAGCAGTTCTTC
>NA|TRBV18|NA|TRBJ2-5
CASSHAQRNQETQYF
TGTGCCAGCTCACACGCCCAGCGGAACCAAGAGACCCAGTACTTC
>many|TRBV3-1|NA|TRBJ1-1
CASSQRRENTEAFF
TGTGCCAGCAGCCAACGACGGGAGAACACTGAAGCTTTCTTT
>NA|TRBV5-4|TRBD1|TRBJ1-2
CASSLANGGQGGGYTF
TGTGCCAGCAGCTTGGCGAACGGAGGACAGGGTGGTGGCTACACCTTC
>NA|TRBV20-1|NA|TRBJ2-5
CSALGVGPQRAQETQYF
TGCAGTGCCCTAGGAGTGGGGCCCCAGAGGGCCCAAGAGACCCAGTACTTC
>many|TRBV4-3|TRBD1|TRBJ2-7
CASSLSLQGVQYF
TGCGCCAGCAGCCTCTCCCTCCAGGGGGTGCAGTACTTC
>many|TRBV20-1|TRBD2|TRBJ2-3
CSARELAGPTDTQYF
TGCAGTGCTAGGGAACTAGCGGGGCCGACAGATACGCAGTATTTT
>few|TRBV29-1|NA|TRBJ2-2
CSVGRNTGELFF
TGCAGCGTTGGTAGGAACACCGGGGAGCTGTTTTTT
>few|TRBV18|NA|TRBJ2-2
CASQGTNTGELFF
TGTGCTTCCCAGGGGACGAACACCGGGGAGCTGTTTTTT
>many|TRBV7-9|NA|TRBJ1-1
CASSHDRRDEAFF
TGTGCCAGCAGCCACGACAGGAGAGATGAAGCTTTCTTT
>NA|TRBV10-3|NA|TRBJ1-3
CASEGVISGNTIYF
TGTGCCAGCGAAGGGGTTATCTCTGGAAACACCATATATTTT
>many|TRBV12-3/TRBV12-4|NA|TRBJ2-4
CASSLEPGTKNIQYF
TGTGCCAGCAGTTTAGAACCCGGGACCAAAAACATTCAGTACTTC
>few|TRBV9|NA|TRBJ2-2
CASSGGGRTGELFF
TGTGCCAGCTCCGGCGGGGGCCGCACCGGGGAGCTGTTTTTT
>NA|TRBV6-2/TRBV6-3|NA|TRBJ2-1
CASGLLGGGHNEQFF
TGTGCCAGCGGACTTCTAGGGGGGGGCCACAATGAGCAGTTCTTC
>NA|TRBV5-1|TRBD2|TRBJ2-5
CASSHYGGGETQYF
TGCGCCAGCTCACATTACGGCGGGGGAGAGACCCAGTACTTC
>many|TRBV12-3/TRBV12-4|NA|TRBJ2-5
CASSPGLGETQYF
TGCGCCAGCAGCCCAGGGCTGGGAGAGACCCAGTACTTC
>NA|TRBV5-1|NA|TRBJ2-6
CASSLAGGSGANVLTF
TGCGCCAGCAGCTTGGCCGGGGGTTCTGGGGCCAACGTCCTGACTTTC
>few|TRBV28|NA|TRBJ2-6
CASSLAAGANVLTF
TGTGCCAGCAGTTTGGCGGCTGGGGCCAACGTCCTGACTTTC
>few|TRBV6-2/TRBV6-3|TRBD1|TRBJ1-5
CASKTGVWHQPQHF
TGTGCCAGCAAGACAGGGGTTTGGCATCAGCCCCAGCATTTT